This TCR beta chain was sequenced during a study of T cells in Graves' hyperthyroidism and ophthalmopathy. Study-level points and caveats: Blood also held most thyroid clonotypes expanded beyond 0.001. Model output signaled ophthalmopathy a median around 6.9 months ahead of onset.

As for this clonotype: The antigen remains unidentified.

Stable disease denoted Graves' hyperthyroidism without ophthalmopathy progression within 18 months. The source material, RNA transcripts, was used to amplify TCR beta CDR3 regions. With the HTBI primer set, the TCR CDR3 went through a first round of RT-PCR. TCRdb called the multiplex PCR reads again in MiXCR, with one record for every CDR3 protein. The sample includes hundreds of thousands of distinct CDR3 sequences, 14% of them seen just once. Trimming left V 0 bases short and J 7 bases short, with 12 bases between. CDR3 size: 15 residues. The germline CDR1 and CDR2 sequences are MGHRA and YSYEKL. The V call is TRBV4-1, the J call TRBJ1-4; perhaps TRBD1 as D (6 bases). This receptor was obtained from a woman younger than 30 with Graves' hyperthyroidism. Sequencing was carried out using blood. CDR3 protein: CASSQDQRGVEKLFF. In DNA, the CDR3 is TGCGCCAGCAGCCAAGATCAAAGGGGGGTTGAAAAACTGTTTTTT.